This TCR beta chain was identified during a study of shared clonotypes between healthy human individuals. The wider study: The plates for each donor numbered three CD4 naive, three CD4 memory, two CD8 naive and one CD8 memory.

Remarks on this clone: The target antigen is unknown.

All the donors were Caucasian adults who lived in Nashville, Tennessee. How the authors handled the data: Because ImmunoSEQ provided only junction sequences with no quality scores, the filtering differed. TCRdb's table, derived via immunoSEQ multiplex PCR, lists solely in-frame clones and lacks some. D and trimming come from the DNA, and the V and J calls and clone size come from that table. The sample shows 2 million to 2.5 million clones, approximately 96% of them seen only once. Study-wide points: Naive subsets typically showed greater estimated richness than memory subsets.

This TCR derives from a man younger than 35 in good health. Sequenced material: naive CD4+ T cells sorted from blood. Subset reported: CD45RA+ positively selected.

CDR3: CASSPEWDRGGNTIYF. The CDR3 DNA is TGTGCCAGCAGCCCGGAGTGGGACAGGGGAGGAAACACCATATATTTT. The rearrangement links TRBV5-4 to TRBJ1-3; 10 positions match TRBD1. The germline CDR1 and CDR2 sequences are SGHNT and YYREEE (reference sequence). The CDR3 loop spans 16 amino acids. V dropped 4 bases and J dropped 4; count of bases not matched to a gene: 8.